Only a few counts were recorded for the clone carrying this T cell receptor beta chain. The target antigen is unknown. Trimming cost V 7 bases and J 3 bases, with 12 bases left between them. This CDR3 has 14 residues. TCRdb itself ran the reads through MiXCR, one entry per CDR3 protein. Altogether about 920,000 distinct CDR3 sequences are present, around 30% being singletons, with the ten largest covering over 12%. The data belong to a study of T cell repertoires in cytomegalovirus infection. Study-wide points: Cumulative public TCR beta family frequency identified carriers of CMV plus the relevant HLA. HLA-C-restricted CMV-specific TCR beta clonotypes were dominant in the ex vivo response.

The J gene is TRBJ1-4, the V gene TRBV12-3 or TRBV12-4; no clear D. The clonotype comes from a human donor in good health (CMV status not recorded). Some clones in this sample may be carry-over from other donors' samples. The sample here was cultured CD8+ T cells from PBMCs, taken from culture after CMV antigen stimulation. This CDR3 reads CASIEGPPNEKLFF. The CDR3 bases are TGTGCCAGCATCGAAGGGCCTCCTAATGAAAAACTGTTTTTT.